The clone carrying this T cell receptor (beta chain) was seen more than once but under ten times. The target antigen is unknown. Indicated time point: pretreatment peripheral blood. There were between 1 and 8 samples from each patient, taken pretreatment and on-treatment. The data are from a study of PD-L1 blockade in urothelial cancer. Study information: Most patients, about 90% of the roughly 29, were males with bladder-origin cancer. Study-level findings and limits: Blood TCR clonality below the median before treatment was a predictor of better survival.

Synthetic templates analogous to TCR were spiked into all PCRs individually. Some clones are missing from TCRdb's copy, which holds only in-frame ones; the method was immunoSEQ multiplex PCR. The sample includes about 95,000 clones, roughly 84% of them seen just once. This CDR3 is built from 15 residues. The V gene lost 2 bases and the J gene lost 11 bases, with 19 bases spanning the gap. Germline CDR1 and CDR2: KGHSH and LQKENI. The sample here was PBMCs, taken around atezolizumab (anti-PD-L1) treatment. The chain couples TRBV18 to TRBJ1-5; possibly TRBD1 for D (5 bases). The source is a man in his sixties with urothelial cancer. The CDR3 bases are TGTGCCAGCTCACCATTAGAAGCCCCGGAGGGGACCCAGCATTTT. It codes for CASSPLEAPEGTQHF. Based on the CDR3 plus reference TRBV18 and TRBJ1-5, the full variable domain is NAGVMQNPRHLVRRRGQEARLRCSPMKGHSHVYWYRQLPEEGLKFMVYLQKENIIDESGMPKERFSAEFPKEGPSILRIQQVVRGDSAAYFCASSPLEAPEGTQHFGDGTRLSIL.